Below, 5 T cell receptor beta chains from the same sample are listed, as sequenced in a study of siplizumab effects on memory and regulatory T cells. The assay was immunoSEQ multiplex PCR, and TCRdb's table has in-frame clones only and misses some. The repertoire holds around 100,000 clones, with 80% to 95% as singletons. Specimen: CD4+ T cells sorted from blood. The receptors were sampled from a human donor in good health.

The chain recombines TRBV28 with TRBJ1-5; the D gene is possibly TRBD1 (6 bases). V dropped 6 bases and J dropped 0 bases, with 12 bases sitting between them. Germline CDR1 and CDR2: MDHEN and SYDVKM. The CDR3 consists of 15 residues. The CDR3 sequence: CASRGQSYSNQPQHF. CDR3 in DNA: TGTGCCAGCAGAGGACAGAGCTATAGCAATCAGCCCCAGCATTTT.

This chain links TRBV6-1 with TRBJ2-3; D may be TRBD2 (6 bases). The V and J ends lost 8 bases and 0 bases respectively, with 12 bases between them. In germline, CDR1 is MNHNS, CDR2 SASEGT. The CDR3 runs to 14 residues. The CDR3 loop is CASWQRASTDTQYF. The DNA for the CDR3 is TGTGCCAGCTGGCAGCGGGCCAGCACAGATACGCAGTATTTT.

The chain employs TRBV14 and TRBJ2-7; possibly TRBD2 for D (5 bases). The CDR3 runs to 14 residues. The V gene's germline CDR1 is SGHDN and CDR2 FVKESK. The V end lost 1 base, the J end lost 6 bases, and 13 bases lay between the germline ends. The CDR3 nucleotides are TGTGCCAGCAGCCAAGTTGCGGCCCGGGGCGAGCAGTACTTC. It is translated as CASSQVAARGEQYF.

This sequence joins TRBV19 and TRBJ2-7, with D hard to call. V was clipped by 1 base and J by 4 bases, with 11 bases between them. The CDR3 covers 14 residues. Per the germline V gene, CDR1 is LNHDA and CDR2 is SQIVND (reference sequence). Here the CDR3 reads CASSIGRTTYEQYF. The CDR3 nucleotides are TGTGCCAGTAGTATAGGCAGAACTACTTACGAGCAGTACTTC.

This rearrangement joins TRBV2 to TRBJ2-2; no definite D call. CDR3 size: 15 residues. Germline CDR1 and CDR2: SNHLY and FYNNEI. With 4 bases removed from V and 0 bases from J, the gap between germline ends came to 9 bases. CDR3 nucleotides: TGTGCCAGCAGTGCTAGAGTCGCGAACACCGGGGAGCTGTTTTTT. This encodes CASSARVANTGELFF.